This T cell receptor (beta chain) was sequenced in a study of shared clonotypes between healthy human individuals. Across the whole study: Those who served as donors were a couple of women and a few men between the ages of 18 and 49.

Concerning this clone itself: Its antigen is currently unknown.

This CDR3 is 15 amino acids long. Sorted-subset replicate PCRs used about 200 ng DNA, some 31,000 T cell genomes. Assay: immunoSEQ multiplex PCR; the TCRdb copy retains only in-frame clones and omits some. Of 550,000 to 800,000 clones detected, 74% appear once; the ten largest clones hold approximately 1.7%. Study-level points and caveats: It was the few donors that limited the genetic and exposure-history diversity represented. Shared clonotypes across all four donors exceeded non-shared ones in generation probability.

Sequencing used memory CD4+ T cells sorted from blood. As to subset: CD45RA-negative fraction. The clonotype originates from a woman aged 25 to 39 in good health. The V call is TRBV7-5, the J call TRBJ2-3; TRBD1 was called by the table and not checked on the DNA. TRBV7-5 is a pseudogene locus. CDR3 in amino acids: CVRSLLGPLTDTQYF. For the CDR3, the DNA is TGTGTCAGAAGCTTATTGGGCCCTCTCACAGATACGCAGTATTTT.